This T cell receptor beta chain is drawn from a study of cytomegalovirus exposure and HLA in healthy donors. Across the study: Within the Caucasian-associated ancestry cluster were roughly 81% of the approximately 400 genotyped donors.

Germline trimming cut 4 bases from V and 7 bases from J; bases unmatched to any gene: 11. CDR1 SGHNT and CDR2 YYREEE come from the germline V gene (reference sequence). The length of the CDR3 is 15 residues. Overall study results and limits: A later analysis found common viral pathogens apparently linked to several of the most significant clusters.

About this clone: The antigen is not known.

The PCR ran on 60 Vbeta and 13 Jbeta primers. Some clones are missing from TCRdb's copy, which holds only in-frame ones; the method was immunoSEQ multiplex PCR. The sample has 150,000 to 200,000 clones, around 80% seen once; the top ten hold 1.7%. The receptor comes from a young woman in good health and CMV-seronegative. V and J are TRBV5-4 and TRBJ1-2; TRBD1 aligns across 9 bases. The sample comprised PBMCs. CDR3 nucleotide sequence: TGTGCCAGCAGCGGAACTCCGGGACAGGGAGGTGGCTACACCTTC. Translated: CASSGTPGQGGGYTF.